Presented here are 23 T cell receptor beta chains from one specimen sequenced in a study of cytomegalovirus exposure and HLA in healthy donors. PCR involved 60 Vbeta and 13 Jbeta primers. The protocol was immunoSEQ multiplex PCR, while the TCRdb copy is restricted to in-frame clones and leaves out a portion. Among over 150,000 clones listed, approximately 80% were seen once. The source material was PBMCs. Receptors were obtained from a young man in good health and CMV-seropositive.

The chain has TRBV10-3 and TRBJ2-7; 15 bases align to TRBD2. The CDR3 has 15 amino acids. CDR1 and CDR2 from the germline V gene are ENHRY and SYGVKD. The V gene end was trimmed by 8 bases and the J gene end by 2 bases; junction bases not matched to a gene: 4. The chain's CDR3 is CAIGRTSGRAYEQYF. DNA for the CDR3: TGTGCCATCGGAAGGACTAGCGGGAGGGCCTACGAGCAGTACTTC.

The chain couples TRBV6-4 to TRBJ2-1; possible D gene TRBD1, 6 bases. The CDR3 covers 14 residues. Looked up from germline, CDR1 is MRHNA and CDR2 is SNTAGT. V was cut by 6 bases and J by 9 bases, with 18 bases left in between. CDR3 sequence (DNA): TGTGCCAGCAGCTTCAAGACAGGAGCCGGTGAGCAGTTCTTC. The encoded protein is CASSFKTGAGEQFF.

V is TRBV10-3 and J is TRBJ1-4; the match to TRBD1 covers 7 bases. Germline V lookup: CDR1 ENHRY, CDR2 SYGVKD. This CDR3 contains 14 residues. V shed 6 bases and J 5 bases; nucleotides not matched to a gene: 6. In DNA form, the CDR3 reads TGTGCCATCAGAGCGACAGGGAGGAATGAAAAACTGTTTTTT. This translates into CAIRATGRNEKLFF.

The CDR3 DNA follows: TGCGCCAGCAGCCAGGTAGCTCGCGGTCTGATGAACACTGAAGCTTTCTTT. Translated, it gives CASSQVARGLMNTEAFF. The chain combines TRBV4-1 with TRBJ1-1, with D unresolved. The V end was cut by 3 bases, the J end by 0 bases, with 17 bases between. The germline CDR1 and CDR2 sequences are MGHRA and YSYEKL. This CDR3 region has 17 residues.

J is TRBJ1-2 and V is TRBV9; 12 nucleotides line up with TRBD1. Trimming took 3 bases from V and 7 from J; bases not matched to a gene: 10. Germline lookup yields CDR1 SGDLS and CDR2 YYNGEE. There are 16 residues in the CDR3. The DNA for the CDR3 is TGTGCCAGCAGCGAGCGGGGACAGGGGGCCAGCGCTGGCTACACCTTC. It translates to CASSERGQGASAGYTF.

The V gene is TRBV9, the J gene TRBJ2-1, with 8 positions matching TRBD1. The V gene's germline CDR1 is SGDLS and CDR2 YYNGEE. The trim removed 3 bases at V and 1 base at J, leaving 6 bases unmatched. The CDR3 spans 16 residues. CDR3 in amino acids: CASSGAGGQSYNEQFF. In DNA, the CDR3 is TGTGCCAGCAGCGGGGCAGGGGGCCAGTCCTACAATGAGCAGTTCTTC.

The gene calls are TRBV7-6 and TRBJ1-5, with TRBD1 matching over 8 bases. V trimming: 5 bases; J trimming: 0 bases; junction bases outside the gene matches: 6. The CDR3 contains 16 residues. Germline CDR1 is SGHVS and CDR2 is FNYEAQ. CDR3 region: CASSLGQGYSNQPQHF. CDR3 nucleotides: TGTGCCAGCAGCCTCGGACAGGGCTATAGCAATCAGCCCCAGCATTTT.

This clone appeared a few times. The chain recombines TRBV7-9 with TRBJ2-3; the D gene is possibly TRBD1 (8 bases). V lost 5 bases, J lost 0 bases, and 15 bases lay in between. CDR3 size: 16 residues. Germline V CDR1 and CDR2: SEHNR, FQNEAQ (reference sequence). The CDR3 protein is CASSIGQGGSTDTQYF. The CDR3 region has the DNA TGTGCCAGCAGCATCGGACAGGGAGGGAGCACAGATACGCAGTATTTT.

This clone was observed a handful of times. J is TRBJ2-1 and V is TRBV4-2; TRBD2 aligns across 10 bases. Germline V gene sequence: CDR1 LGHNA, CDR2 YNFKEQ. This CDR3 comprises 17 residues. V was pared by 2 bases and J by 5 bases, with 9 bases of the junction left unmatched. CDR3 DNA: TGTGCCAGCAGCCAATCCATCGGACTAGCGGACAACAATGAGCAGTTCTTC. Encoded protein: CASSQSIGLADNNEQFF.

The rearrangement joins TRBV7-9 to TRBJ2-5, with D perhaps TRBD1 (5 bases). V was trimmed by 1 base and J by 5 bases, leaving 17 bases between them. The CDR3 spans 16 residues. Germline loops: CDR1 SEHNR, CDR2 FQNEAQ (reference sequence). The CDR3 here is CASSLEGQGGRETQYF. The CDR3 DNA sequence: TGTGCCAGCAGCTTAGAGGGGCAGGGTGGCCGGGAGACCCAGTACTTC.

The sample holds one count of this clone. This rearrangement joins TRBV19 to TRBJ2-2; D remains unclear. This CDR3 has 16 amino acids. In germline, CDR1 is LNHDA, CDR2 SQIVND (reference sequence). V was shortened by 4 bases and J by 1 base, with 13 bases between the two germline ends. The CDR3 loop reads CASSRAFRWNTGELFF. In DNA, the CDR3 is TGTGCCAGTAGTAGGGCTTTCCGATGGAACACCGGGGAGCTGTTTTTT.

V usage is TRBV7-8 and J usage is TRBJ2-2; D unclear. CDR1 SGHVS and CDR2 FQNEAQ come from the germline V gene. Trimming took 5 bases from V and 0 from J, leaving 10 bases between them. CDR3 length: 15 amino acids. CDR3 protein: CASSQAQANTGELFF. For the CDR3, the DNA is TGTGCCAGCAGCCAGGCCCAGGCGAACACCGGGGAGCTGTTTTTT.

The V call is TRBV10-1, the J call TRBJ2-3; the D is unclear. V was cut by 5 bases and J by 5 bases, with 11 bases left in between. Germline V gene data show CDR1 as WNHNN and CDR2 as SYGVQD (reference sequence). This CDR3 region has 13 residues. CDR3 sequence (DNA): TGCGCCAGCAGTAAAGAGACGGGAGATACGCAGTATTTT. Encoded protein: CASSKETGDTQYF.

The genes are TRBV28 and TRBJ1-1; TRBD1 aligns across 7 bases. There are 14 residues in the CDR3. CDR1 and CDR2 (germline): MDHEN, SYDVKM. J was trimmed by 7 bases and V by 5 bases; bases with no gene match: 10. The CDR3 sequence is CASSAGTAVVEAFF. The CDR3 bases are TGTGCCAGCAGTGCCGGGACAGCGGTTGTTGAAGCTTTCTTT.

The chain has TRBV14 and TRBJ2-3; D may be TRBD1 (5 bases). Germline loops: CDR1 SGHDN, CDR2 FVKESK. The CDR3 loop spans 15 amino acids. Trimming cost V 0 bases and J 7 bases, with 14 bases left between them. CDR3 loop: CASSQDGARLYTQYF. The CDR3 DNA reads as TGTGCCAGCAGCCAAGATGGGGCTAGGCTGTATACGCAGTATTTT.

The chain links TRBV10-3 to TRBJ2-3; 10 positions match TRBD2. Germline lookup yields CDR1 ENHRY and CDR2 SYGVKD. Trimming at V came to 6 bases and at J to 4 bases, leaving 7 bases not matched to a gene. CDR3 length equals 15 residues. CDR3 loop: CAISQESGRADTQYF. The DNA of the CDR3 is TGTGCCATCAGCCAAGAGAGCGGGAGGGCAGATACGCAGTATTTT.

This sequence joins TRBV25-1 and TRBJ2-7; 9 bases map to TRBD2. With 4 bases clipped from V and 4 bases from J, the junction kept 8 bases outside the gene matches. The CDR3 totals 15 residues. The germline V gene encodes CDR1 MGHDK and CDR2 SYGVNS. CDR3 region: CASSGSGTSSYEQYF. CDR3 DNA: TGTGCCAGCAGTGGTTCCGGGACTAGCAGTTACGAGCAGTACTTC.

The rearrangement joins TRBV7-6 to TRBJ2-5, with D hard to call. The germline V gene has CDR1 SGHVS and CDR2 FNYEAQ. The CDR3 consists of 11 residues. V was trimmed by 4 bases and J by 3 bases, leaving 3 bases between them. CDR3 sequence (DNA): TGTGCCAGCAGCTCCAAAGAGACCCAGTACTTC. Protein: CASSSKETQYF.

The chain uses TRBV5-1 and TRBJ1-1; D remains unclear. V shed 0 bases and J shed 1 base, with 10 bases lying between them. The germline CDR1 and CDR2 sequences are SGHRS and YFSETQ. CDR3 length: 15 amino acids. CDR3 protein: CASSLEAGENTEAFF. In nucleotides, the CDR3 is TGCGCCAGCAGCTTGGAGGCCGGAGAGAACACTGAAGCTTTCTTT.

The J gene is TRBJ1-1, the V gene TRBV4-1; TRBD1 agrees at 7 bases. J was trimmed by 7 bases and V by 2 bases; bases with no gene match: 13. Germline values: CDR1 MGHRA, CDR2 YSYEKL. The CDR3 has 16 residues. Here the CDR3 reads CASSQPPGTDEREAFF. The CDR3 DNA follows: TGCGCCAGCAGCCAACCGCCCGGGACAGATGAACGTGAAGCTTTCTTT.

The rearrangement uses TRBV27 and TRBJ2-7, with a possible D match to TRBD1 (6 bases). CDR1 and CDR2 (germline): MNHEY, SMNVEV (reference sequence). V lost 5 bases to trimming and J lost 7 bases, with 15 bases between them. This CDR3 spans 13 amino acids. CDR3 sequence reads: CASSPGTSREQYF. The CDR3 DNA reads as TGTGCCAGCAGTCCCGGGACATCCCGGGAGCAGTACTTC.

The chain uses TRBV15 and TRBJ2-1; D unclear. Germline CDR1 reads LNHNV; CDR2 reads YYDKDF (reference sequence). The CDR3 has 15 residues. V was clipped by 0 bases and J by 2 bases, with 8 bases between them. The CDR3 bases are TGTGCCACCAGCAGAGATCAAGCTGCCTACAATGAGCAGTTCTTC. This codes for CATSRDQAAYNEQFF.

This chain's CDR3 is CASSPSGSNTEAFF. CDR3 coding DNA: TGCGCCAGCAGTCCGTCCGGGTCGAACACTGAAGCTTTCTTT. The chain uses TRBV5-1 and TRBJ1-1, with D hard to call. The V end was cut by 5 bases, the J end by 1 base, with 12 bases between. The CDR3 covers 14 residues. Germline V gene sequence: CDR1 SGHRS, CDR2 YFSETQ.